This T cell receptor beta chain was observed in a study of cytomegalovirus exposure and HLA in healthy donors. PCR was performed using 60 Vbeta and 13 Jbeta primers. Data came from immunoSEQ multiplex PCR; TCRdb stores just in-frame clones and leaves some out. The table includes some 210,000 clones, around 73% detected once. This sequence was found in a male donor in good health and CMV-seronegative. The specimen was PBMCs.

Here the CDR3 reads CASKTGVADGNQPQHF. The CDR3 DNA reads as TGTGCCAGCAAGACAGGGGTGGCCGATGGCAATCAGCCCCAGCATTTT. V is TRBV2 and J is TRBJ1-5; 8 bases line up with TRBD1. This CDR3 region has 16 residues. After removal of 7 bases from V and 2 bases from J, the junction contained 10 bases not matched to a gene. Germline assignment: CDR1 SNHLY and CDR2 FYNNEI. The whole variable domain, remainder taken from reference TRBV2 and TRBJ1-5, is EPEVTQTPSHQVTQMGQEVILRCVPISNHLYFYWYRQILGQKVEFLVSFYNNEISEKSEIFDDQFSVERPDGSNFTLKIRSTKLEDSAMYFCASKTGVADGNQPQHFGDGTRLSIL.